This TCR beta chain was retrieved from a study of T cell changes during pregnancy in multiple sclerosis (dated by TCRdb to about 2019). Notes on the research overall: The study examined how the T cell repertoire changed over the course of pregnancy in women with multiple sclerosis.

Library preparation employed the immunoSEQ multiplex PCR assay. TCRdb stores this immuneACCESS table with in-frame sequences only. Part of the clones is absent; in the studies checked, under half of the shortfall reflects unresolved V genes, and no reason is known for the rest. The sample table contains just under 65,000 clones; only one count was recorded for roughly 91% of them. The ten largest make up around 2.2% of the sample. Comment on this clone: This clone's antigen is unknown. Base qualities are missing; no much larger clone stands one base away.

Sequences were derived from peripheral blood, sampled in the third trimester of pregnancy. This clonotype was sampled from a female donor in good health, enrolled as a control in a pregnancy study.

The nucleotides read TGTGCCAGCAGCCCGGGACAGGGGCTCGAGCAGTACTTC. Its protein is CASSPGQGLEQYF. The chain is assembled from TRBV11-2 and TRBJ2-7, and 10 bases in between align with TRBD1. The CDR3 starts with the cysteine, ends with the phenylalanine, and has 13 residues. Just CDR3 DNA is preserved here, 39 bases in frame from base 1. The CDR1 and CDR2 encoded by the germline V gene are SGHAT and FQNNGV. Germline trimming: 5 bases from V, 6 bases from J; junction bases outside gene matches: 4.